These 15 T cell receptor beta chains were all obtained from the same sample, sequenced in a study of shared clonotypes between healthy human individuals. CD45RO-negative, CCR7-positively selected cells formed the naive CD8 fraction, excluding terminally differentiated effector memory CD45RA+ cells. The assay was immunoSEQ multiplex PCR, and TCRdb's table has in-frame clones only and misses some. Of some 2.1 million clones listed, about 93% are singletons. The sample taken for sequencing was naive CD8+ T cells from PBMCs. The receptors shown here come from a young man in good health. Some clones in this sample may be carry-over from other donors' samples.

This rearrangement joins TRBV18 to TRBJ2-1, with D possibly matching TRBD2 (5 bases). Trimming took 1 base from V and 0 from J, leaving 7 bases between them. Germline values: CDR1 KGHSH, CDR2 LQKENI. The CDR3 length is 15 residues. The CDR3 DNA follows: TGTGCCAGCTCACCACTTCGGGGCTCCTACAATGAGCAGTTCTTC. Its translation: CASSPLRGSYNEQFF. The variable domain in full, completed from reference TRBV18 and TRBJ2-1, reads NAGVMQNPRHLVRRRGQEARLRCSPMKGHSHVYWYRQLPEEGLKFMVYLQKENIIDESGMPKERFSAEFPKEGPSILRIQQVVRGDSAAYFCASSPLRGSYNEQFFGPGTRLTVL.

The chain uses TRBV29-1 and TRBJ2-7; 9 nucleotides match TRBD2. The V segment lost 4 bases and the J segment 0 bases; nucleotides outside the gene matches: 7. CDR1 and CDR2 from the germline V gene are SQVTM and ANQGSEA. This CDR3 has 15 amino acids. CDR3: CSVGLVAGASYEQYF. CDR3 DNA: TGCAGCGTTGGTCTAGTAGCGGGAGCCTCCTACGAGCAGTACTTC.

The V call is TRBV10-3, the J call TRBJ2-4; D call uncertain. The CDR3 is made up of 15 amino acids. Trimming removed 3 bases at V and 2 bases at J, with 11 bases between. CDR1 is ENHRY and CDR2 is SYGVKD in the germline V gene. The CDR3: CAISDPDGTKNIQYF. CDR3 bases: TGTGCCATCAGTGACCCGGACGGTACCAAAAACATTCAGTACTTC.

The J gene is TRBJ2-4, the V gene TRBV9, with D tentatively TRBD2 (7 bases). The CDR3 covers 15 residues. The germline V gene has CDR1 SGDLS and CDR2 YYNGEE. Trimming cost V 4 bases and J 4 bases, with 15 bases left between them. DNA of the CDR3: TGTGCCAGCAGCTCGGGGGGCCTTGCAAAAAACATTCAGTACTTC. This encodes CASSSGGLAKNIQYF.

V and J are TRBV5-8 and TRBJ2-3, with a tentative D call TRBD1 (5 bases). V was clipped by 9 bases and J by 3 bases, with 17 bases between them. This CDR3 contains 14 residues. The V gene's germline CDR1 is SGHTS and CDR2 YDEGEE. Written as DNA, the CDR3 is TGTGCCACCCGGACACGCGACCTTACAGATACGCAGTATTTT. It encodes CATRTRDLTDTQYF.

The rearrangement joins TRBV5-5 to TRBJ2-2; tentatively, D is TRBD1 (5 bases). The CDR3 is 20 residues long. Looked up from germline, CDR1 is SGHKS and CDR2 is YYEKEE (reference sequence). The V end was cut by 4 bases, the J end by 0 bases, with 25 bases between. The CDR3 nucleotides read TGTGCCAGCAGCCCCCTCGCCAGGGCCCATCCCCAGACGAACACCGGGGAGCTGTTTTTT. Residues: CASSPLARAHPQTNTGELFF. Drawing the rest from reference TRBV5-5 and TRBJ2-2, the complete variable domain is DAGVTQSPTHLIKTRGQQVTLRCSPISGHKSVSWYQQVLGQGPQFIFQYYEKEERGRGNFPDRFSARQFPNYSSELNVNALLLGDSALYLCASSPLARAHPQTNTGELFFGEGSRLTVL.

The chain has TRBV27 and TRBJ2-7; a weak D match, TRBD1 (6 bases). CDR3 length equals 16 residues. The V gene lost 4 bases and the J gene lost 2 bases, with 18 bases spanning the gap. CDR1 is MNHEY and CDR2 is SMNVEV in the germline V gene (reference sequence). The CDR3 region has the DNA TGTGCCAGCAGTTCTTTGCTGGGACAAGGCCCCTACGAGCAGTACTTC. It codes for CASSSLLGQGPYEQYF.

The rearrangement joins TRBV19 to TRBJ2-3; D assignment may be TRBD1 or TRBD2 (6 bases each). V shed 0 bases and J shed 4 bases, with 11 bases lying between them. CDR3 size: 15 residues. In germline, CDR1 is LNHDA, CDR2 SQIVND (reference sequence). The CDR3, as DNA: TGTGCCAGTAGTATAGATAAAGGGGGGCCAGATACGCAGTATTTT. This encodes CASSIDKGGPDTQYF.

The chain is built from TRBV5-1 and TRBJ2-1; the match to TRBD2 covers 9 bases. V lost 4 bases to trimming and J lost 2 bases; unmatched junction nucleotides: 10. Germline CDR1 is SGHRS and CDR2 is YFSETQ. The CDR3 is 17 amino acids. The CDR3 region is CASSPLRAGGPYNEQFF. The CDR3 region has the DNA TGCGCCAGCAGCCCGCTAAGAGCGGGAGGCCCCTACAATGAGCAGTTCTTC.

CDR3 amino acids: CASSLGMAFHEQFF. CDR3 DNA sequence: TGTGCCAGCAGCTTAGGAATGGCCTTCCATGAGCAGTTCTTC. The V call is TRBV11-2, the J call TRBJ2-1; the D is unclear. Germline CDR1 and CDR2: SGHAT and FQNNGV. The length of the CDR3 is 14 residues. V lost 1 base and J lost 8, with 12 bases in between.

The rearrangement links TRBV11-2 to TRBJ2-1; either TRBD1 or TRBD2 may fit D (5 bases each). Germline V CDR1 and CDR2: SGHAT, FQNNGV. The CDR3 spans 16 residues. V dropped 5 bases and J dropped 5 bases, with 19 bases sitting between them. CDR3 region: CASSLGGAPGDNEQFF. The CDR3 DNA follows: TGTGCCAGCAGCCTAGGTGGGGCTCCCGGGGACAATGAGCAGTTCTTC. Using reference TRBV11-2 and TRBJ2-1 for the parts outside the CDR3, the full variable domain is EAGVAQSPRYKIIEKRQSVAFWCNPISGHATLYWYQQILGQGPKLLIQFQNNGVVDDSQLPKDRFSAERLKGVDSTLKIQPAKLEDSAVYLCASSLGGAPGDNEQFFGPGTRLTVL.

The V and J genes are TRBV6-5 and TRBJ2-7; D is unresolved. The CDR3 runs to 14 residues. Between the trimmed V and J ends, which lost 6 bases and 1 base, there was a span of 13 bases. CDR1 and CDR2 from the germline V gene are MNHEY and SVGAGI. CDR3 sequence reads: CASSSVDGSYEQYF. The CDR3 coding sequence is TGTGCCAGCAGCAGCGTGGACGGTTCCTACGAGCAGTACTTC.

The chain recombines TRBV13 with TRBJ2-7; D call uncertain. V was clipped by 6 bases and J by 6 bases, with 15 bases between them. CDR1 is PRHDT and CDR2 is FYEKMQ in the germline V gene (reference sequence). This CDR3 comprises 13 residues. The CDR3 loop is CASSRAGPPEQYF. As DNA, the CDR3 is TGTGCCAGCAGTCGGGCTGGCCCACCCGAGCAGTACTTC.

In DNA, the CDR3 is TGTGCCAGCAGTGGTGGGACTACCATTAGCACAGATACGCAGTATTTT. Protein: CASSGGTTISTDTQYF. The chain combines TRBV2 with TRBJ2-3; 7 bases align to TRBD2. Germline trimming cut 4 bases from V and 0 bases from J; bases unmatched to any gene: 7. This CDR3 is 16 amino acids long. Germline lookup yields CDR1 SNHLY and CDR2 FYNNEI.

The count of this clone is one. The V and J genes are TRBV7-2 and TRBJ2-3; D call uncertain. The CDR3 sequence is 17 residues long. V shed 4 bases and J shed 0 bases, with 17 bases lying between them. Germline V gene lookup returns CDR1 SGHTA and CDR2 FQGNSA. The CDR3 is CASSYPIDGPSTDTQYF. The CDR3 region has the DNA TGTGCCAGCAGCTACCCAATCGACGGCCCTAGCACAGATACGCAGTATTTT.